The entry below gives a single TCR beta chain sequence along with its context. Antigen unknown. These data come from a study of beta chain features in type 1 diabetes. Study-wide background: Patient and healthy donor groups were alike in age, gender and cell yields.

V gave up 10 bases and J gave up 2 bases, with 11 bases separating them. CDR1 is ENHRY, CDR2 SYGVKD, per germline. The CDR3 contains 13 residues. The authors reverse transcribed all of the isolated RNA, so sequencing captured expressed TCRB transcripts. Assay: immunoSEQ multiplex PCR; the TCRdb copy retains only in-frame clones and omits some. The table records about 160,000 clones, 6% to 9% of them present only once. Study-level points and caveats: In the patient group, naive, central memory and Treg TCRB repertoires seemed more alike than in the healthy donor group. TCRB CDR3s from Type 1 diabetes patients were moderately but significantly shorter in all four CD4+ subsets. HLA influence on TCRB rearrangement stayed unresolved here.

The source is a man in his late teens or twenties with type 1 diabetes. Sequences were obtained from central memory CD4+ T cells from blood. The chain carries TRBV10-3 and TRBJ2-2, with D hard to call. In DNA, the CDR3 is TGTGCCACCATCCCAGATAACACCGGGGAGCTGTTTTTT. As protein: CATIPDNTGELFF.